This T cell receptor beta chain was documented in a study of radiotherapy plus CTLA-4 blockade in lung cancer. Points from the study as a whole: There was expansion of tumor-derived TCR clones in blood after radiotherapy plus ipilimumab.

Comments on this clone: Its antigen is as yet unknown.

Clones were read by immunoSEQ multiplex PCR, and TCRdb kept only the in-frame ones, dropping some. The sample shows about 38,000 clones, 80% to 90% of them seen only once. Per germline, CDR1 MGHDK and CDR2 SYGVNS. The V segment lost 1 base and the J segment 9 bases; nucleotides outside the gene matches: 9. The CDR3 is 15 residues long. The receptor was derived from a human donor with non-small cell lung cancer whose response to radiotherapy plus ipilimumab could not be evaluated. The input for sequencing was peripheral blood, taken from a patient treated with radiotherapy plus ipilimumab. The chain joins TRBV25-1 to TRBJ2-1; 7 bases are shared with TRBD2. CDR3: CASSELGGLHAEQFF. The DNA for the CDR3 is TGTGCCAGCAGTGAATTGGGAGGGCTACACGCTGAGCAGTTCTTC.